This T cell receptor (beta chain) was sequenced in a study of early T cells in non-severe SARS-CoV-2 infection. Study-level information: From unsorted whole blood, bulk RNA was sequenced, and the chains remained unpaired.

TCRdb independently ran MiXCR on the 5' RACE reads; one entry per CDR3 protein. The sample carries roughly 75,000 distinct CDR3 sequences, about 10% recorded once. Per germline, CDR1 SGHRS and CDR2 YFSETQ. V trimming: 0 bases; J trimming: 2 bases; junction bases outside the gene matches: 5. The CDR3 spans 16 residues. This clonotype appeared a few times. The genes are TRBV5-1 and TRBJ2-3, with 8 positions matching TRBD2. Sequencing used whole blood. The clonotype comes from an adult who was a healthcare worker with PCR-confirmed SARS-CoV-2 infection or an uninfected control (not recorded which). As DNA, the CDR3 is TGCGCCAGCAGCTTGGCCGGGACTAGGCCCACAGATACGCAGTATTTT. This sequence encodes CASSLAGTRPTDTQYF.